A selection of T cell receptor beta chains follows, all from one sample in a study of T cell repertoires in cytomegalovirus infection. Their antigens remain unidentified. Each CDR3 protein is one row after TCRdb ran MiXCR on the reads. The table has 550,000 to 700,000 distinct CDR3 sequences, 35% to 50% seen once. Sequenced here: cultured PBMCs, sampled from culture after CMV antigen stimulation. These receptors were collected from a human donor in good health (CMV status not recorded). Some clones in this sample may be carry-over from other donors' samples. The CDR3 runs from the conserved cysteine through the conserved F or W. The D gene is left open where the match is weak. A row's size may be missing; if present it is once, few, many or a size class.

>TRBJ2-5|TRBD2|few|TRBV7-2
TGTGCCAGCAGCTTAGGGGGGGGGATGGGGCAAGAGACCCAGTACTTC
CASSLGGGMGQETQYF
>TRBJ1-1|NA|NA|TRBV19
TGTGCCAGTAGTAAGCTCCCCGGCACTGAAGCTTTCTTT
CASSKLPGTEAFF
>TRBJ1-1|NA|once|TRBV10-3
TGTGCCATCAGTGAGGAGGGGTTGAACACTGAAGCTTTCTTT
CAISEEGLNTEAFF
>TRBJ2-3|TRBD2|NA|TRBV4-1
TGTGCCAGCAGCCAAGCCCTGACTAGCGGTGTCAATACGCAGTATTTT
CASSQALTSGVNTQYF
>TRBJ2-5|TRBD2|once|TRBV20-1
TGCAGTGCTAGGGATCAGCGGGGATGGGAGACCCAGTACTTC
CSARDQRGWETQYF
>TRBJ2-3|TRBD2|NA|TRBV12-3/TRBV12-4
TGTGCCAGCAGTCCCGGACTAGCGGGGGTGGGAGATACGCAGTATTTT
CASSPGLAGVGDTQYF
>TRBJ2-1|TRBD2|NA|TRBV4-1
TGCGCCAGCAGCCCTACCGGGACTAGCAGTGAGGAGCAGTTCTTC
CASSPTGTSSEEQFF
>TRBJ1-3|NA|few|TRBV20-1
TGCAGTGTCCTAGAACAGGGCTCTGGAAACACCATATATTTT
CSVLEQGSGNTIYF
>TRBJ1-5|NA|NA|TRBV6-2/TRBV6-3
TGTGCCAGCAGCTACGGTGATCAGCCCCAGCATTTT
CASSYGDQPQHF
>TRBJ2-5|NA|few|TRBV7-8
TGTGCCAGCAGCACCCCGCGCCAAGAGACCCAGTACTTC
CASSTPRQETQYF
>TRBJ2-3|NA|many|TRBV7-8
TGTGCCAGCAGCTTAATCCTCACAGATACGCAGTATTTT
CASSLILTDTQYF
>TRBJ2-7|NA|few|TRBV6-1
TGTGCCAGCAGTGATCTCCCGGTGTCAGGGGACGAGCAGTACTTC
CASSDLPVSGDEQYF
>TRBJ1-5|NA|few|TRBV25-1
TGTGCCAGCCCTTTGCAGGTATTTGGGCTGGGATTT
CASPLQVFGLGF
>TRBJ2-1|NA|NA|TRBV7-6
TGTGCCAGCAGCTTAGGACGGGGGTTCGATGAGCAGTTCTTC
CASSLGRGFDEQFF
>TRBJ2-5|TRBD1|NA|TRBV11-2
TGTGCCAGCAGGAAGGGCTCCTTCGGGACAGGTGTGTTGGAGACCCAGTACTTC
CASRKGSFGTGVLETQYF
>TRBJ2-3|NA|NA|TRBV7-2
TGTGCCAGCAGCCCGACTAGGGACACAGATACGCAGTATTTT
CASSPTRDTDTQYF
>TRBJ2-7|NA|few|TRBV6-5
TGTGCCAGCTCTTTCTCGACGGGCTCCTACGAGCAGTACTTC
CASSFSTGSYEQYF
>TRBJ2-1|NA|NA|TRBV2
TGTGCCAGTTGTGGGGTCCGGTCCTACAATGAGCAGTTCTTC
CASCGVRSYNEQFF
>TRBJ1-6|NA|few|TRBV20-1
TGCAGTGCTAGAGACGTGACTGCAAATTCACCCCTCCACTTT
CSARDVTANSPLHF
>TRBJ2-6|TRBD1|few|TRBV19
TGTGCCAGTAGCGCAGGGGGCAGTGGGGCCAACGTCCTGACTTTC
CASSAGGSGANVLTF
>TRBJ2-7|TRBD2|few|TRBV28
TGTGCCAGCACCCCAGCGCCTAGCGGGAAGTACGAGCAGTACTTC
CASTPAPSGKYEQYF
>TRBJ1-2|TRBD1|few|TRBV7-6
TGTGCCAGCAGCTCCTCACACTACAGGGGATCCTATGGCTACACCTTC
CASSSSHYRGSYGYTF
>TRBJ2-1|TRBD2|NA|TRBV15
TGTGCCACCAGCAGAAACCTAGCGGGTGAGCAGTTCTTC
CATSRNLAGEQFF
>TRBJ1-2|TRBD1|few|TRBV7-2
TGTGCCGACGGGACAGGGAATGACTATGGCTACACCTTC
CADGTGNDYGYTF
>TRBJ2-3|NA|few|TRBV7-2
TGTGCCAGCAGCTATGTGAAACCCACAGATACGCAGTATTTT
CASSYVKPTDTQYF
>TRBJ1-3|NA|NA|TRBV7-2
TGTGCCAGCAGTAGATCCAGGGGATCGGGGGGAAACACCATATATTTT
CASSRSRGSGGNTIYF
>TRBJ1-3|NA|few|TRBV7-9
TGTGCCAGCAGCTTATCCGAAAACACCATATATTTT
CASSLSENTIYF
>TRBJ2-1|NA|NA|TRBV12-3/TRBV12-4
TGTGCCAGCAGTCTACCTGGGGCTTCGCGGCTCGGGGAGAATGAGCAGTTCTTC
CASSLPGASRLGENEQFF
>TRBJ1-1|NA|few|TRBV11-2
TGTGCCAGCACCACCGGCCCCTCGGGCACTGAAGCTTTCTTT
CASTTGPSGTEAFF
>TRBJ1-3|NA|NA|TRBV6-5
TGTGCCGTAAACTCTGGAAACACCATATATTTT
CAVNSGNTIYF
>TRBJ1-2|NA|NA|TRBV7-9
TGTGCCAGCAGCCAAACAGGGATCAACTATGGCTACACCTTC
CASSQTGINYGYTF
>TRBJ1-1|NA|NA|TRBV6-6
TGTGCCAGCAGTTCGGGGAGTGGGACTGAAGCTTTCTTT
CASSSGSGTEAFF
>TRBJ1-4|NA|NA|TRBV7-9
TGTGCCAGCGGATCGACAGCCTCTAATGAAAAACTGTTTTTT
CASGSTASNEKLFF
>TRBJ1-5|NA|once|TRBV20-1
TGCAGTGCTAGAGATACTGCATCGGTCCAGCATTTT
CSARDTASVQHF
>TRBJ1-1|NA|NA|TRBV7-6
TGTGCCAGCAGCTTAATCAGCTCCACTGAAGCTTTCTTT
CASSLISSTEAFF